The entry below gives a single TCR beta chain sequence along with its context. Tens of millions of PBMCs were counted before genomic DNA extraction. V was clipped by 4 bases and J by 1 base, with 10 bases between them. CDR3 size: 14 residues. CDR1 and CDR2 (germline): SGHRS, YFSETQ. Deep was the level at which the assay was run. Unsorted PBMC DNA sequencing spanned ten immunoSEQ deep assay plates. Libraries were prepared by immunoSEQ multiplex PCR; TCRdb keeps only in-frame clonotypes and omits some of them. The sample includes fewer than 500,000 clones, about three quarters of them seen just once. The data belong to a study of shared clonotypes between healthy human individuals.

The chain links TRBV5-1 to TRBJ2-3; D remains ambiguous. The source is a woman between 35 and 50 years old in good health. Some clones in this sample may be carry-over from other donors' samples. Sequenced sample: PBMCs. CDR3 loop: CASSVMQGTDTQYF. CDR3 coding DNA: TGCGCCAGCAGCGTGATGCAGGGCACAGATACGCAGTATTTT.